This T cell receptor beta chain was found in a study of shared clonotypes between healthy human individuals. Researchers divided each subset's genomic DNA evenly across several immunoSEQ plates. Measured with immunoSEQ multiplex PCR; TCRdb has only the in-frame clones, and not every one. Altogether over a million clones are present, around 78% being singletons, with the ten largest covering 0.55% to 0.7%. As regards this clone: Antigen: not known. This may be a read error, as it is one base from a much larger clone.

Donation came from healthy HIV-negative adults that had no recent acute infections or vaccinations. The germline CDR1 and CDR2 sequences are SGHVS and FQNEAQ. V trimming: 5 bases; J trimming: 4 bases; junction bases outside the gene matches: 2. The CDR3 is made up of 14 amino acids. Study observations and caveats: Across subsets, estimated richness was generally greater for naive than for memory populations.

This chain connects TRBV7-8 to TRBJ1-5; 10 nucleotides agree with TRBD1. This TCR derives from a man younger than 35 in good health. Some clones in this sample may be carry-over from other donors' samples. Sequenced input: memory CD4+ T cells from PBMCs. The sample's subset: CD45RA-negative fraction. This CDR3 reads CASSPGQGNQPQHF. DNA of the CDR3: TGTGCCAGCAGCCCGGGACAGGGGAATCAGCCCCAGCATTTT. The complete variable domain, with remaining parts taken from reference TRBV7-8 and TRBJ1-5, reads GAGVSQSPRYKVAKRGQDVALRCDPISGHVSLFWYQQALGQGPEFLTYFQNEAQLDKSGLPSDRFFAERPEGSVSTLKIQRTQQEDSAVYLCASSPGQGNQPQHFGDGTRLSIL.